This is a list of T cell receptor beta chains from one sample in a study of early T cells in non-severe SARS-CoV-2 infection. TCRdb passed the 5' RACE reads through MiXCR, listing each CDR3 protein once. The table has just over 95,000 distinct CDR3 sequences, about 11% seen once. The sample consisted of whole blood, taken at baseline. These TCRs come from an adult who was a healthcare worker with PCR-confirmed SARS-CoV-2 infection or an uninfected control (not recorded which). Both conserved end residues are part of each CDR3. The D gene is left open where the match is weak. Rows may omit the clone size; those that give it use once, few, many or a size class.

>.|many|TRBV7-2|TRBJ2-1
TGTGCCAGCAGCCTGGGGGGAGGAACGTTCAATGAGCAGTTCTTC
CASSLGGGTFNEQFF
>.|few|TRBV18|TRBJ2-3
TGTGCCAGCTCACCAGAGGGGTTCACTACCCTGGATACGCAGTATTTT
CASSPEGFTTLDTQYF
>TRBD2|few|TRBV7-2|TRBJ2-7
TGTGCCAGCAGCTTAATGGGGACTAGTTACGAGCAGTACTTC
CASSLMGTSYEQYF
>TRBD1|.|TRBV18|TRBJ1-1
TGTGCCAGCTCAAGGGACAGGGGGAACACTGAAGCTTTCTTT
CASSRDRGNTEAFF
>.|many|TRBV20-1|TRBJ1-1
TGCAGTGCCATGGCGGACACTGAAGCTTTCTTT
CSAMADTEAFF
>TRBD1|many|TRBV18|TRBJ2-1
TGTGCCAGCTCCAACAGGGGACCCCCCTACAATGAGCAGTTCTTC
CASSNRGPPYNEQFF
>TRBD1|few|TRBV7-9|TRBJ2-7
TGTGCCAGCCGGGACAGGGATGGTGACGAGCAGTACTTC
CASRDRDGDEQYF
>.|many|TRBV20-1|TRBJ2-3
TGCAGTGCCCCCGCCGGGGGCCGAAGCACAGATACGCAGTATTTT
CSAPAGGRSTDTQYF
>TRBD2|.|TRBV4-2|TRBJ2-1
TGTGCCAGCAGCCCTGGACTAGCGGGAGTCGACAATGAGCAGTTCTTC
CASSPGLAGVDNEQFF
>TRBD1|many|TRBV6-5|TRBJ1-2
TGTGCCAGCAGAATTAGCAGGGGGGCGAACTATGGCTACACCTTC
CASRISRGANYGYTF
>.|many|TRBV10-2|TRBJ2-2
TGCGCCAGCAAGTGGGCCAAAGATACCGGGGAGCTGTTTTTT
CASKWAKDTGELFF
>.|many|TRBV7-3|TRBJ2-1
TGTGCCAGCAGCTTAGGGCACACAAATGAGCAGTTCTTC
CASSLGHTNEQFF
>TRBD2|few|TRBV18|TRBJ2-7
TGTGCCAGCTCACCTTCCGGGACTAGCACAGGAGAGCAGTACTTC
CASSPSGTSTGEQYF
>.|.|TRBV5-5|TRBJ2-3
TGTGCCAGCAGCCGGGCAGGGGACCGCACAGATACGCAGTATTTT
CASSRAGDRTDTQYF
>.|many|TRBV28|TRBJ1-2
TGTGCCAGCAACGAATCCGGACCGGAAAACTATGGCTACACCTTC
CASNESGPENYGYTF
>TRBD2|many|TRBV7-3|TRBJ2-3
TGTGCCAGCAGCACCCAGCGGGGGGGCACAGATACGCAGTATTTT
CASSTQRGGTDTQYF
>.|few|TRBV10-2|TRBJ2-1
TGCGCCAGCCGGGACATGGGGAATGAGCAGTTCTTC
CASRDMGNEQFF
>.|many|TRBV7-3|TRBJ1-3
TGTGCCAGCAGCTTATTGGGAGGAAACACCATATATTTT
CASSLLGGNTIYF
>.|many|TRBV7-9|TRBJ2-1
TGTGCCAGCAGCTTAAACGGTCCCCAGTTCTTC
CASSLNGPQFF
>TRBD2|.|TRBV19|TRBJ2-3
TGTGCCAGTAGTATCGCCTCGGCTAGCGGGGGCCTGAGCACAGATACGCAGTATTTT
CASSIASASGGLSTDTQYF
>.|.|TRBV20-1|TRBJ2-7
TGCAGTGCTAGTGGTGGGATCCCCTCCTACGAGCAGTACTTC
CSASGGIPSYEQYF
>TRBD1|.|TRBV6-2/TRBV6-3|TRBJ1-2
TGTGCCAGCAGAGACAGGGAAGGCGGCTACACCTTC
CASRDREGGYTF
>.|.|TRBV21-1|TRBJ1-1
.
CASSVGVGTGHTEAFF
>.|.|TRBV7-9|TRBJ2-2
TGTGCCAGCAGCCCCCGGGACTCCGGCACCGGGGAGCTGTTTTTT
CASSPRDSGTGELFF
>.|many|TRBV10-3|TRBJ2-3
TGTGCCATCAGTGAGTCTGACAGTTCTAGCACAGATACGCAGTATTTT
CAISESDSSSTDTQYF
>TRBD2|few|TRBV7-9|TRBJ2-1
TGTGCCAGCAGCTTAGTTGGGACTAGGGGGGATGAGCAGTTCTTC
CASSLVGTRGDEQFF
>TRBD1|.|TRBV7-2|TRBJ2-3
TGTGCCAGCAGCACAAGGATACAGGGGGCAGATACGCAGTATTTT
CASSTRIQGADTQYF
>.|few|TRBV2|TRBJ1-1
TGTGCCAGCAGAATCAGGGAGGCTTTCTTT
CASRIREAFF
>TRBD1|.|TRBV7-9|TRBJ2-7
TGTGCCAGCAGTTTACCGGGACAGCTATCCTACGAGCAGTACTTC
CASSLPGQLSYEQYF
>.|.|TRBV29-1|TRBJ1-1
TGCAGCGCCCGGGGGGTTAACACTGAAGCTTTCTTT
CSARGVNTEAFF
>TRBD1|.|TRBV6-5|TRBJ2-7
TGTGCCAGCAACCCCCGGGGGGACAGGGCCTACGAGCAGTACTTC
CASNPRGDRAYEQYF
>TRBD1|few|TRBV6-6|TRBJ2-1
TGTGCCAGCCTCGGACAGGCTAGCTCCTACAATGAGCAGTTCTTC
CASLGQASSYNEQFF
>.|many|TRBV15|TRBJ1-6
TGTGCCACCAGTAGGCTCAGTGATTCACCCCTCCACTTT
CATSRLSDSPLHF
>TRBD2|few|TRBV7-2|TRBJ2-3
TGTGCCAGCAGCTCCCGGACTAGCGGGGGGCTGGATACGCAGTATTTT
CASSSRTSGGLDTQYF
>.|.|TRBV9|TRBJ1-2
TGTGCCAGCAGCCGGGAAATTGTGGGATATGGCTACACCTTC
CASSREIVGYGYTF
>.|many|TRBV7-9|TRBJ1-2
TGTGCCAGCAGCTTCAAATCCACCGGAGGGAATAACTATGGCTACACCTTC
CASSFKSTGGNNYGYTF
>.|.|TRBV29-1|TRBJ2-7
TGCAGCGTTGATCTCCTTTTAAAGGGGGAGCAGTACTTC
CSVDLLLKGEQYF
>.|.|TRBV30|TRBJ1-3
TGTGCCTGGAGTGTAACCCTCTCTGGAAACACCATATATTTT
CAWSVTLSGNTIYF
>TRBD2|.|TRBV7-2|TRBJ2-7
TGTGCCAGCAGGCCGGGCACTAGCGGGAACTACGAGCAGTACTTC
CASRPGTSGNYEQYF
>.|few|TRBV20-1|TRBJ1-6
TGCAGTGCTAGGAGGGGGACCCACTCCTATAATTCACCCCTCCACTTT
CSARRGTHSYNSPLHF
>TRBD1|few|TRBV15|TRBJ2-2
TGTGCCACCAGCGACTACAGGGGAGCGGAGTACACCGGGGAGCTGTTTTTT
CATSDYRGAEYTGELFF
>.|few|TRBV30|TRBJ2-3
TGTGCCTGGAGTGTAATTGTCGCAGATACGCAGTATTTT
CAWSVIVADTQYF
>.|.|TRBV2|TRBJ1-2
TGTGCCAGCACCCAGGGGCGCGACTATGGCTACACCTTC
CASTQGRDYGYTF
>.|few|TRBV19|TRBJ2-6
TGTGCCAGTAGTATTTTCGTAGGGTCTGGGGCCAACGTCCTGACTTTC
CASSIFVGSGANVLTF
>.|.|TRBV2|TRBJ1-1
TGTGCCAGCAGGGAGGACGGGGGGACTGAAGCTTTCTTT
CASREDGGTEAFF
>.|few|TRBV20-1|TRBJ1-1
TGCAGTGCCGCCCGGACGGGGAACGGTGAAGCTTTCTTT
CSAARTGNGEAFF
>TRBD2|many|TRBV20-1|TRBJ2-7
TGCAGTGCTAGAGATGCGGCTAGCGGGAGGCGGGGAAGGGCCTACGAGCAGTACTTC
CSARDAASGRRGRAYEQYF
>TRBD1|many|TRBV3-1|TRBJ1-4
TGTGCCAGCAGCGCGACAGGGTTAAAGGAAAAACTGTTTTTT
CASSATGLKEKLFF